Below are 6 T cell receptor beta chains sequenced from a single sample in a study of cytomegalovirus exposure and HLA in healthy donors (TCRdb year 2017). The library was prepared using the immunoSEQ multiplex PCR assay. The multiplex PCR relied on a mix of 60 forward primers for TCR Vbeta segments and 13 reverse primers for TCR Jbeta segments. TCRdb re-hosts the immuneACCESS table, in-frame sequences only. Its copies lack some clones; in the studies checked, an unresolved V gene accounts for under half of them, and the cause for the rest is not known. Recorded for this sample are about 200,000 clones; over 75% of them occurred a single time. The ten largest account for approximately 3% of the sample. Specimen: PBMCs. Receptors originate from a woman aged 25-40 years in good health and CMV-seronegative.

J is TRBJ2-1 and V is TRBV18, with 8 positions matching TRBD1. Germline V gene lookup returns CDR1 KGHSH and CDR2 LQKENI. The CDR3 consists of 14 residues. Unmatched junction bases numbered 1, after V lost 3 bases and J lost 3 bases. The CDR3 region is CASSPGQGYNEQFF. The CDR3 DNA reads as TGTGCCAGCTCACCCGGACAGGGCTACAATGAGCAGTTCTTC.

The J gene is TRBJ1-5, the V gene TRBV6-5; D may be TRBD1 (5 bases). Trimming pared 8 bases from V and 3 bases from J, leaving 11 bases between. Germline V gives CDR1 MNHEY, CDR2 SVGAGI. The CDR3 has 13 amino acids. Here the CDR3 DNA reads TGTGCCAGCGGAATCAGGGTCAATCAGCCCCAGCATTTT. It codes for CASGIRVNQPQHF.

For the CDR3, the DNA is TGTGCCACCAGGGGAGGGCTAGCGTTTTACAATGAGCAGTTCTTC. Amino acid sequence: CATRGGLAFYNEQFF. V usage is TRBV15 and J usage is TRBJ2-1, with 7 bases fitting TRBD2. Losses at the gene ends were 6 bases for V and 4 bases for J; bases not matched to a gene: 9. The V gene's germline CDR1 is LNHNV and CDR2 YYDKDF (reference sequence). CDR3 length equals 15 residues.

Details on this clone: Its ends do not fully match the called genes, so a read error is possible. This rearrangement joins TRBV7-9 to TRBJ1-4; D is unresolved. The germline V gene has CDR1 SEHNR and CDR2 FQNEAQ (reference sequence). This CDR3 comprises 16 residues. CDR3 coding DNA: TGTTCCAGCAGCCCGCCGGTAGGCGGTGAAAATGAAAAACTGTTTTTT. The encoded protein is CSSSPPVGGENEKLFF.

The chain employs TRBV7-2 and TRBJ2-1, with TRBD1 matching 7 bases. Germline trimming cut 1 base from V and 2 bases from J; bases unmatched to any gene: 2. The CDR3 covers 15 residues. From germline, CDR1 is SGHTA and CDR2 FQGNSA. CDR3: CASSLDRGPYNEQFF. CDR3 DNA: TGTGCCAGCAGCTTAGACAGGGGTCCCTACAATGAGCAGTTCTTC.

The sample holds one count of this clone. This chain joins TRBV6-5 and TRBJ1-1; D ambiguous. CDR1 and CDR2 from the germline V gene are MNHEY and SVGAGI. This CDR3 has 14 residues. V shed 3 bases and J shed 2 bases, with 10 bases lying between them. CDR3 region: CASSYRGGNTEAFF. In nucleotides, the CDR3 is TGTGCCAGCAGTTATCGTGGAGGAAACACTGAAGCTTTCTTT.